These 28 T cell receptor beta chains were all obtained from the same sample, sequenced in a study of T-cell memory formation after mild COVID-19 (dated by TCRdb to 2020 to 2023). Library creation used 5' RACE. TCRdb lists the instrument as Illumina NovaSeq 6000. TCRdb ran its own pipeline on the public reads, namely fastp trimming at Q25 and MiXCR clone calling, and kept in-frame beta chains. CDR3 protein sequences are deduplicated, and each keeps its most common genes and DNA. The sample profile shows about 320,000 distinct CDR3 sequences; 13% to 15% of them were found once. Of the sample, roughly a fifth falls within the top ten clones. The sample comprised PBMCs or a T cell subset sorted from them (not recorded which). The receptors stem from a man younger than 35 who had mild COVID-19 (a few samples of this study predate the infection). The sample titles of this study are shuffled in the database, so cell type and time point are left out; the donor was told from shared clones.

In its sample, this clonotype was seen a few times. This CDR3 reads CASSLAPGLAGDEQFF. The CDR3 DNA sequence: TGTGCCAGCAGCTTAGCTCCGGGACTAGCTGGGGATGAGCAGTTCTTC. The chain has TRBV11-2 and TRBJ2-1, with 9 bases matching TRBD2. V trimming: 1 base; J trimming: 8 bases; junction bases outside the gene matches: 9. The CDR3 totals 16 residues. Germline-derived CDR1 and CDR2 are SGHAT and FQNNGV.

This clonotype was recorded a few times. The chain recombines TRBV7-2 with TRBJ2-5; either TRBD1 or TRBD2 may supply D (5 bases each). The V gene lost 7 bases and the J gene lost 9 bases, with 21 bases spanning the gap. This CDR3 comprises 14 residues. Germline values: CDR1 SGHTA, CDR2 FQGNSA. In DNA, the CDR3 is TGTGCCAGCACCTCCCGGGGCGCGCGGACTTCCCAGTACTTC. Protein: CASTSRGARTSQYF.

This clonotype was observed a handful of times. The chain joins TRBV3-1 to TRBJ2-7, with D tentatively TRBD2 (6 bases). Germline lookup yields CDR1 LGHDT and CDR2 YNNKEL (reference sequence). The V end lost 5 bases, the J end lost 5 bases, and 13 bases lay between the germline ends. The CDR3 totals 13 residues. The CDR3 loop is CASSIAWGDEQYF. As DNA, the CDR3 is TGTGCCAGCAGCATTGCCTGGGGGGACGAGCAGTACTTC.

This clonotype has a handful of counts. The genes are TRBV7-2 and TRBJ2-1; unclear D gene. In germline, CDR1 is SGHTA, CDR2 FQGNSA. The CDR3 totals 14 residues. V was clipped by 1 base and J by 8 bases, with 12 bases between them. Written as DNA, the CDR3 is TGTGCCAGCAGCTTAGGGGCCGGTGGAGATGAGCAGTTCTTC. It is translated as CASSLGAGGDEQFF.

A few counts support this clonotype. This chain uses TRBV3-1 with TRBJ2-5; maybe TRBD2 (6 bases). V was clipped by 8 bases and J by 7 bases, with 20 bases between them. This CDR3 spans 14 amino acids. Germline loops: CDR1 LGHDT, CDR2 YNNKEL (reference sequence). The DNA of the CDR3 is TGTGCCAGCGGGAAACGGGACTCCCTGGGGACCCAGTACTTC. Translating it yields CASGKRDSLGTQYF.

V usage is TRBV6-5 and J usage is TRBJ2-1; D remains ambiguous. Looked up from germline, CDR1 is MNHEY and CDR2 is SVGAGI. The CDR3 sequence is 11 residues long. The V end lost 8 bases, the J end lost 6 bases, and 8 bases lay between the germline ends. Written as DNA, the CDR3 is TGTGCCAGCCTTTGGGGCAATGAGCAGTTCTTC. Translation: CASLWGNEQFF.

This clonotype has just a few counts. The V call is TRBV20-1, the J call TRBJ1-2; D not certain. Trimming stripped 0 bases from V and 4 bases from J, with 6 bases between. There are 12 residues in the CDR3. Germline lookup yields CDR1 DFQATT and CDR2 SNEGSKA (reference sequence). The CDR3 is CSARDVLYGYTF. The CDR3 coding sequence is TGCAGTGCTAGAGATGTCCTCTATGGCTACACCTTC.

The chain joins TRBV6-5 to TRBJ1-2; 10 nucleotides align to TRBD1. Germline-derived CDR1 and CDR2 are MNHEY and SVGAGI. The CDR3 consists of 17 residues. J was trimmed by 4 bases and V by 0 bases; bases with no gene match: 8. The CDR3 here is CASSYSVGQGSIYGYTF. CDR3 nucleotides: TGTGCCAGCAGTTACTCTGTGGGACAGGGGTCAATCTATGGCTACACCTTC.

This clonotype was detected a few times. V usage is TRBV6-2 or TRBV6-3 and J usage is TRBJ2-5; maybe TRBD1 (6 bases). Looked up from germline, CDR1 is MNHEY and CDR2 is SVGEGT. There are 14 residues in the CDR3. V was trimmed by 6 bases and J by 2 bases, leaving 13 bases between them. For the CDR3, the DNA is TGTGCCAGCAGACCCGACAGGAGTCAAGAGACCCAGTACTTC. As protein: CASRPDRSQETQYF.

J is TRBJ2-5 and V is TRBV7-2; tentative D call: TRBD2 (5 bases). The germline gives CDR1 SGHTA, CDR2 FQGNSA. This CDR3 contains 14 residues. Deletions cut 2 bases from V and 4 bases from J, with 11 bases between. The CDR3 loop reads CASSLSRVGETQYF. The DNA for the CDR3 is TGTGCCAGCAGCTTATCGCGGGTGGGAGAGACCCAGTACTTC.

The V call is TRBV6-1, the J call TRBJ2-1; D is perhaps TRBD1 (5 bases). The V gene lost 8 bases and the J gene lost 6 bases, with 20 bases spanning the gap. Germline V gives CDR1 MNHNS, CDR2 SASEGT. CDR3 length equals 15 residues. In DNA form, the CDR3 reads TGTGCCAGCGCTATCCGTACACCCCAGGGCAATGAGCAGTTCTTC. It specifies CASAIRTPQGNEQFF.

Ten or more counts support this clonotype. The chain uses TRBV2 and TRBJ1-1; a weak D match, TRBD1 (6 bases). The CDR3 is 11 amino acids. The V gene lost 5 bases and the J gene lost 8 bases, with 9 bases spanning the gap. Germline CDR1 is SNHLY and CDR2 is FYNNEI. CDR3 loop: CASSYDREAFF. The DNA for the CDR3 is TGTGCCAGCAGTTACGACAGGGAAGCTTTCTTT.

This clonotype was seen ten or more times. V is TRBV5-1 and J is TRBJ1-1; 12 nucleotides align to TRBD1. The CDR3 runs to 17 residues. CDR1 and CDR2 (germline): SGHRS, YFSETQ. After removal of 3 bases from V and 4 bases from J, the junction contained 10 bases not matched to a gene. CDR3 nucleotide sequence: TGCGCCAGCAGCTCCCTGGGACAGGGGGCGTCTGGCACTGAAGCTTTCTTT. As protein: CASSSLGQGASGTEAFF.

This clonotype came up a few times. The DNA of the CDR3 is TGTGCCACCAGCAGAGATTTCTCTGAAGCTTTCTTT. This translates into CATSRDFSEAFF. The chain couples TRBV15 to TRBJ1-1; D is ambiguous. Germline V lookup: CDR1 LNHNV, CDR2 YYDKDF (reference sequence). There are 12 residues in the CDR3. With 0 bases removed from V and 6 bases from J, the gap between germline ends came to 5 bases.

The V call is TRBV7-2, the J call TRBJ2-4; D assignment may be TRBD1 or TRBD2 (6 bases each). The length of the CDR3 is 15 residues. Germline lookup yields CDR1 SGHTA and CDR2 FQGNSA. The V gene lost 1 base and the J gene lost 7 bases, with 14 bases spanning the gap. CDR3 protein: CASSLDPSGANIQYF. CDR3 sequence (DNA): TGTGCCAGCAGCTTAGATCCTTCGGGGGCGAACATTCAGTACTTC.

This sequence joins TRBV12-3 or TRBV12-4 and TRBJ2-1; D ambiguous. This CDR3 is built from 12 residues. V lost 2 bases and J lost 9, with 8 bases in between. Here the CDR3 reads CASSLWGGEQFF. The CDR3 DNA reads TGTGCCAGCAGTTTATGGGGTGGTGAGCAGTTCTTC.

This chain joins TRBV5-6 and TRBJ1-2, with 7 bases aligning to TRBD1. Germline V gene sequence: CDR1 SGHDT, CDR2 YYEEEE. This CDR3 is 15 amino acids long. The V and J ends lost 7 bases and 4 bases, in that order; junction bases with no gene match: 13. The CDR3 nucleotides read TGTGCCAGCGCCCCCCTCGGCAGGGGGGCCTATGGCTACACCTTC. Its translation is CASAPLGRGAYGYTF. Full variable domain (missing parts from reference TRBV5-6 and TRBJ1-2): DAGVTQSPTHLIKTRGQQVTLRCSPKSGHDTVSWYQQALGQGPQFIFQYYEEEERQRGNFPDRFSGHQFPNYSSELNVNALLLGDSALYLCASAPLGRGAYGYTFGSGTRLTVV.

The chain links TRBV7-2 to TRBJ2-3, with TRBD2 identical over 11 bases. CDR3 size: 16 residues. V was clipped by 5 bases and J by 3 bases; unmatched bases: 7. The V gene's germline CDR1 is SGHTA and CDR2 FQGNSA. The chain's CDR3 is CASSRMRLAGTDTQYF. The CDR3 DNA sequence: TGTGCCAGCAGCCGCATGAGACTAGCGGGGACAGATACGCAGTATTTT.

This clonotype occurred many times. The CDR3 DNA is TGTGCCAGCAGACCGCAACAGGGGGACGAGCAGTACTTC. Its protein product is CASRPQQGDEQYF. The J gene is TRBJ2-7, the V gene TRBV2, with 8 bases fitting TRBD1. V was clipped by 6 bases and J by 5 bases; unmatched bases: 6. The CDR3 extends over 13 amino acids. From germline, CDR1 is SNHLY and CDR2 FYNNEI.

The table lists this clonotype with a few counts. The chain combines TRBV4-1 with TRBJ1-6, with 8 bases identical to TRBD1. The CDR3 runs to 17 residues. Germline lookup yields CDR1 MGHRA and CDR2 YSYEKL. V was clipped by 5 bases and J by 0 bases; unmatched bases: 6. CDR3 residues: CASSSRTGSSYNSPLHF. As DNA, the CDR3 is TGCGCCAGCAGCTCCCGGACAGGGAGCTCCTATAATTCACCCCTCCACTTT.

V usage is TRBV24-1 and J usage is TRBJ2-3; D might be TRBD1 (6 bases). Germline V lookup: CDR1 KGHDR, CDR2 SFDVKD. The CDR3 spans 14 residues. V lost 4 bases and J lost 6, with 13 bases in between. The CDR3 protein is CATSEGAPRDTQYF. The CDR3, as DNA: TGTGCCACCAGTGAGGGGGCGCCTCGCGATACGCAGTATTTT.

This clonotype was detected ten times or more. This rearrangement joins TRBV4-1 to TRBJ2-2, with D hard to call. The CDR3 spans 16 residues. The ends were cut back, 4 bases at V and 1 base at J, with 13 bases in the middle. The germline gives CDR1 MGHRA, CDR2 YSYEKL. The CDR3 nucleotides read TGCGCCAGCAGCCTGGGGTGGGCAGAGAACACCGGGGAGCTGTTTTTT. Amino acid sequence: CASSLGWAENTGELFF.

This clonotype turned up a few times. The J gene is TRBJ1-2, the V gene TRBV12-3 or TRBV12-4, with a weak D call TRBD1 (5 bases). CDR3 length equals 14 residues. The CDR3 bases are TGTGCGACCTTCCCGAATACAGGAGGCCACGGCTACACCTTC. It translates to CATFPNTGGHGYTF.

This chain connects TRBV23-1 to TRBJ2-5; 9 bases are a match to TRBD2. TRBV23-1 falls under the ORF class, with uncertain function. The CDR3 has 15 amino acids. V dropped 3 bases and J dropped 2; count of bases not matched to a gene: 4. CDR3 sequence reads: CASSHSGGQQETQYF. CDR3 sequence (DNA): TGCGCCAGCAGTCATAGCGGGGGACAGCAAGAGACCCAGTACTTC.

The sample holds a few counts of this clonotype. V gene TRBV20-1 combines with J gene TRBJ1-3; D gene ambiguous. CDR1 and CDR2 from the germline V gene are DFQATT and SNEGSKA (reference sequence). The CDR3 extends over 12 amino acids. The V end lost 6 bases, the J end lost 9 bases, and 15 bases lay between the germline ends. CDR3 loop: CSALDRVGTIYF. The CDR3 coding sequence is TGCAGTGCCCTGGACCGGGTAGGCACCATATATTTT.

This clonotype has more than one count but fewer than ten. V usage is TRBV7-2 and J usage is TRBJ1-5; unclear D gene. Trimming shortened V by 1 base and J by 7 bases, and 8 bases separated the two germline ends. The CDR3 contains 13 residues. Germline V gene data show CDR1 as SGHTA and CDR2 as FQGNSA. CDR3 DNA: TGTGCCAGCAGCTTAGAGGGTCGACAGCCCCAGCATTTT. It encodes CASSLEGRQPQHF.

The table lists this clonotype with a few counts. The chain couples TRBV29-1 to TRBJ2-5; no reliable D call. Trimming left V 6 bases short and J 2 bases short, with 10 bases between. The germline V gene has CDR1 SQVTM and CDR2 ANQGSEA. The CDR3 covers 12 residues. In nucleotides, the CDR3 is TGCAGCGTCCGATCGGAACAAGAGACCCAGTACTTC. It translates to CSVRSEQETQYF.

J is TRBJ1-1 and V is TRBV3-2. TRBV3-2 is a pseudogene locus. The CDR3 spans 15 residues. The CDR3 DNA follows: TGTGCCAGCCCCTCCGGGTCCTTTGGAGTCGGTGAAGCTTTCTTT. Protein: CASPSGSFGVGEAFF.